This T cell receptor beta chain stems from a study of cytomegalovirus exposure and HLA in healthy donors. Researchers ran the PCR with 60 Vbeta and 13 Jbeta primers. Method: immunoSEQ multiplex PCR; TCRdb's copy keeps in-frame clones and lacks some. The data contain 150,000 to 200,000 clones, 75% to 90% of them seen just once; the ten biggest clones take up around 4.1%. Trimming took 0 bases from V and 8 from J, leaving 8 bases between them. Per germline, CDR1 MGHRA and CDR2 YSYEKL. The CDR3 has 14 residues. Sequencing input: PBMCs. The V and J genes are TRBV4-1 and TRBJ1-6, with unresolved D. This receptor was taken from a man aged 45 to 65 in good health and CMV-seropositive. The CDR3 coding sequence is TGCGCCAGCAGCCAAGAAACTTTTGATTCACCCCTCCACTTT. Protein sequence: CASSQETFDSPLHF.